In its sample, the clone carrying this TCR beta chain was seen a few times. Its antigen is currently unknown. Other nucleotide sequences from this sample produce the same CDR3. Produced via immunoSEQ multiplex PCR; TCRdb's table is partial and in-frame only. The repertoire holds about 150,000 clones, with less than 80% as singletons. Each patient experienced a relapse that followed autologous stem cell transplantation, and brentuximab vedotin exposure varied. Germline CDR1 reads LNHDA; CDR2 reads SQIVND (reference sequence). The CDR3 runs to 13 residues. Trimming cost V 1 base and J 6 bases; bases outside gene matches: 3. This record belongs to a study of PD-1 blockade in classical Hodgkin lymphoma. Study-wide points: Prior to therapy, complete responders displayed diversity much like that of newly diagnosed patients. Exclusion removed patients who began nivolumab under 1 year after ASCT.

The source is a human donor with classical Hodgkin lymphoma. The chain combines TRBV19 with TRBJ2-7; 7 bases agree with TRBD1. Material: peripheral blood mononuclear cells (PBMCs), obtained before the second cycle of nivolumab. Written as DNA, the CDR3 is TGTGCCAGTAGTATAGGACAGGGACGCGAGCAGTACTTC. Amino acid sequence: CASSIGQGREQYF.